This T cell receptor beta chain came from a study of blood T cell repertoires in COVID-19. About the research overall: From the United States, Italy and Spain came samples of acute and convalescent COVID-19. T cells, B-cell-depleted T cells, or PBMCs supplied cDNA or gDNA.

Libraries were prepared by immunoSEQ multiplex PCR; TCRdb keeps only in-frame clonotypes and omits some of them. The repertoire holds 250,000 to 350,000 clones, with 86% as singletons. V dropped 6 bases and J dropped 4 bases, with 6 bases sitting between them. There are 12 residues in the CDR3. Germline CDR1 is SEHNR and CDR2 is FQNEAQ (reference sequence). The receptor was isolated from a woman aged 25 to 45 with active or convalescent COVID-19. The chain recombines TRBV7-9 with TRBJ1-4, with unresolved D. Input material: peripheral blood. The CDR3 coding sequence is TGTGCCAGCAGTCCCGTTAATGAAAAACTGTTTTTT. It encodes CASSPVNEKLFF.